This TCR beta chain was observed in a study of identical twins. Overall study results and limits: With monozygotic twins, out-of-frame TCR alpha sharing exceeded what models estimated. Zero-insertion findings could be partly confounded by invariant cells (MAIT and iNKT cells).

Template switching added a universal primer site, and cDNA bore unique molecular identifiers. Each CDR3 protein gets one entry after TCRdb re-called the 5' RACE reads with MiXCR. Counted here are 1,800,000 or so distinct CDR3 sequences, less than 35% occurring once; the ten biggest clones make up 0.25% to 0.3%. This clonotype has just a few counts. The antigen is not known. The CDR3 length is 16 residues. V dropped 0 bases and J dropped 1 base, with 13 bases sitting between them. Germline assignment: CDR1 DFQATT and CDR2 SNEGSKA (reference sequence). Every sampled donor was Caucasian and healthy. The sequence was collected from a newborn girl in good health. The sequenced sample was cord blood. This chain links TRBV20-1 with TRBJ2-1; D not resolved. CDR3 amino acids: CSARDWGLGSYNEQFF. Here the CDR3 DNA reads TGCAGTGCTAGAGATTGGGGTTTGGGGTCCTACAATGAGCAGTTCTTC.